These T cell receptor beta chains were read from a single sample in a study of blood T cells in healthy people across ages. TCRdb re-analysed the 5' RACE reads in MiXCR, keeping a single row per CDR3 protein. The sample consists of over 1,500,000 distinct CDR3 sequences, around half of them appearing once. Specimen: blood. These receptor sequences come from a woman in her thirties or forties in good health. Both conserved end residues are part of each CDR3. Each record gives: J gene, V gene, D gene, clone size, CDR3 protein, CDR3 DNA. A D gene is named only where the DNA matches it firmly. Not all rows give a size; the values are once, few, many and, for expanded clones, a class.

>TRBJ2-5|TRBV20-1|TRBD2|.
CSAKGLARETQYF
TGCAGTGCGAAGGGACTAGCGAGAGAGACCCAGTACTTC
>TRBJ2-5|TRBV4-1|TRBD2|.
CASSQPAGLAGEETQYF
TGCGCCAGCAGCCAACCCGCTGGACTAGCGGGGGAAGAGACCCAGTACTTC
>TRBJ2-1|TRBV4-2|TRBD1|.
CASSLDRDTYNEQFF
TGTGCCAGCAGCTTAGACAGGGATACCTACAATGAGCAGTTCTTC
>TRBJ1-5|TRBV7-2|.|few
CASSREGGLNQPQHF
TGTGCCAGCAGCCGAGAAGGGGGGTTAAATCAGCCCCAGCATTTT
>TRBJ1-2|TRBV5-1|TRBD1|few
CASSLGQGLDGYTF
TGTGCCAGCAGCTTGGGACAGGGTCTGGATGGCTACACCTTC
>TRBJ1-1|TRBV7-2|.|.
CASSLCEAFF
TGTGCCAGCAGCTTGTGTGAAGCTTTCTTT
>TRBJ2-4|TRBV12-3/TRBV12-4|TRBD2|few
CASSPSGGRENIQYF
TGTGCCAGCAGCCCCAGCGGGGGTCGGGAAAACATTCAGTACTTC
>TRBJ2-5|TRBV5-6|.|few
CASSSPGDQETQYF
TGTGCCAGCAGCTCACCAGGGGACCAAGAGACCCAGTACTTC
>TRBJ1-1|TRBV27|TRBD1|few
CAAAPLQGVNTEAFF
TGTGCCGCAGCCCCCCTCCAGGGGGTGAACACTGAAGCTTTCTTT
>TRBJ2-1|TRBV28|.|.
CASSLKFNEQFF
TGTGCCAGCAGTTTAAAATTTAATGAGCAGTTCTTC
>TRBJ1-2|TRBV5-1|.|.
CASSLTGTPSGYGYTF
TGCGCCAGCAGCTTAACCGGGACACCCAGTGGCTATGGCTACACCTTC
>TRBJ2-1|TRBV29-1|.|few
CSVTGPEQFF
TGCAGCGTTACAGGGCCTGAGCAGTTCTTC
>TRBJ2-7|TRBV27|TRBD2|.
CASIPTGGGITYEQYF
TGTGCCAGCATCCCGACAGGCGGGGGGATCACCTACGAGCAGTACTTC
>TRBJ2-3|TRBV28|.|.
CASSNPADTQYF
TGTGCCAGCAGCAATCCCGCAGATACGCAGTATTTT
>TRBJ2-5|TRBV20-1|.|.
CSSSGRGVNEQYF
TGCAGTAGCTCGGGACGGGGAGTAAATGAGCAGTACTTC
>TRBJ2-5|TRBV6-5|TRBD1|.
CASRGGQGARETQYF
TGTGCCAGCAGAGGAGGACAGGGGGCTAGGGAGACCCAGTACTTC